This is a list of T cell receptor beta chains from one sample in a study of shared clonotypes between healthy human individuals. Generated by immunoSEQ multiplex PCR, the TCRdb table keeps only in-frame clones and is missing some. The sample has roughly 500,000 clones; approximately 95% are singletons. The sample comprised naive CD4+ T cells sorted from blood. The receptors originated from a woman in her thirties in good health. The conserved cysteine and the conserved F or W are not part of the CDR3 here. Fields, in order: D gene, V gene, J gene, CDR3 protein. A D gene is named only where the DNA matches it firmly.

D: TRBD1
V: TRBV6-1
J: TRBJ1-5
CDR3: ASRGDRNSNQPQH

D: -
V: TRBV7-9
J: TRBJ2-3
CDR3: ASNPQLGPTDTQY

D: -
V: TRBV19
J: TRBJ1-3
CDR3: ASSIGQSGYSGNTIY

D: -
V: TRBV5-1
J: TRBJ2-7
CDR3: ASSLLGYADGAGGNEQY

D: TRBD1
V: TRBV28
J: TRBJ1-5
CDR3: ASSLPGTGAQPQH

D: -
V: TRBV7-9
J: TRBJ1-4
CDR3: ASSRSQGFNEKLF

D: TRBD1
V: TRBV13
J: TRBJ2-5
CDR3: ASSLDQGASETQY

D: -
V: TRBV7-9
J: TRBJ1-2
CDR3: ASSYLREDYGYT

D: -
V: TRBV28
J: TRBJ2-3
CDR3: ASRSLGGGTDTQY

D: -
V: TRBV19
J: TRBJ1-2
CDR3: ASSMRDYGYT

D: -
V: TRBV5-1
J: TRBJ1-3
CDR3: ASSTRVGRIFSGNTIY

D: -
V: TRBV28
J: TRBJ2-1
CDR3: ASSPSVSYNEQF

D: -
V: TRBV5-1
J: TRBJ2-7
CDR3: ASSSGTPSSYEQY

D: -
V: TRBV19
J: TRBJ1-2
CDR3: ASSPARSYGYT

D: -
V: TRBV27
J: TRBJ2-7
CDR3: ASRWKPQSYEQY

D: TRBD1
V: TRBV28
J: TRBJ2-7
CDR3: ASSVPGTGAYEQY

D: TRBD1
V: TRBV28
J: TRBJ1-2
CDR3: ASSRQGRGYT

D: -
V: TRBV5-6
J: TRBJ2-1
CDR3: ASSLGWGADEQF

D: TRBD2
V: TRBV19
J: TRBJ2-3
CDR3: ASSIVGKTSGRNDTQY

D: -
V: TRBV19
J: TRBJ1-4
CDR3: ASNRVINEKLF

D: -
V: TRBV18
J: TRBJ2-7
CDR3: ASSRQESSYEQY

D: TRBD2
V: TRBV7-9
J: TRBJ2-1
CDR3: ASSATSGGTLYNEQF

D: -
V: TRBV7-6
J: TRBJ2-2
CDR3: ASSLEVGRITGELF

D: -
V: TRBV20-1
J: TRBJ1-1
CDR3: SARGGSEAF

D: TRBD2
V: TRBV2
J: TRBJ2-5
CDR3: ASSATSGETQY

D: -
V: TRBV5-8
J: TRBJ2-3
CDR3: ASSYRGDVSTDTQY

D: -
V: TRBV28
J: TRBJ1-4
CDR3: ASSFLQGNYEKLF

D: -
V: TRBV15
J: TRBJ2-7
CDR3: ATSRPGWNYEQY

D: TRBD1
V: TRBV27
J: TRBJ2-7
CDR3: ASGSFGTASYEQY

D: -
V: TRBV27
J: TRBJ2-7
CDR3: ASSQTWDRYEQY

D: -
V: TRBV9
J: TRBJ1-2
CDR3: ASSSRGGYT